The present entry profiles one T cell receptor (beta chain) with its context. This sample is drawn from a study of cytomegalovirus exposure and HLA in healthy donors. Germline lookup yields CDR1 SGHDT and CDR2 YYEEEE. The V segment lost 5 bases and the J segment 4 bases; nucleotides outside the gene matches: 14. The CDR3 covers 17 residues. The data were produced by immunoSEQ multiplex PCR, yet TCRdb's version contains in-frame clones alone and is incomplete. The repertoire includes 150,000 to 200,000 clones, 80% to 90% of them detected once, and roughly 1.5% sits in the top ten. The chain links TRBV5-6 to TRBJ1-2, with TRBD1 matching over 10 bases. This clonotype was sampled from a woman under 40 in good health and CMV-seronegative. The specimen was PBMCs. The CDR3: CASSWGTGEKESYGYTF. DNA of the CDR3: TGTGCCAGCAGTTGGGGGACAGGGGAAAAAGAGTCCTATGGCTACACCTTC. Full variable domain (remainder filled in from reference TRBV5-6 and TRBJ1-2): DAGVTQSPTHLIKTRGQQVTLRCSPKSGHDTVSWYQQALGQGPQFIFQYYEEEERQRGNFPDRFSGHQFPNYSSELNVNALLLGDSALYLCASSWGTGEKESYGYTFGSGTRLTVV.